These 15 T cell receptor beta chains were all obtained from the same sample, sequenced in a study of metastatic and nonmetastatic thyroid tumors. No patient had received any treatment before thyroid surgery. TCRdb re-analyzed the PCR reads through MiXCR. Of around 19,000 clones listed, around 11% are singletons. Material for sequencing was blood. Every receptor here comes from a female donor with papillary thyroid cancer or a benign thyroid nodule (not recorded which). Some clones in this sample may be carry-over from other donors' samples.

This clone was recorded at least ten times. The CDR3 is CASSEFMDEQYF. The CDR3 region has the DNA TGTGCCAGCAGTGAATTCATGGACGAGCAGTACTTC. The chain links TRBV25-1 to TRBJ2-7; the D is unclear. Looked up from germline, CDR1 is MGHDK and CDR2 is SYGVNS. The CDR3 is 12 residues long. Trimming left V 1 base short and J 5 bases short, with 6 bases between.

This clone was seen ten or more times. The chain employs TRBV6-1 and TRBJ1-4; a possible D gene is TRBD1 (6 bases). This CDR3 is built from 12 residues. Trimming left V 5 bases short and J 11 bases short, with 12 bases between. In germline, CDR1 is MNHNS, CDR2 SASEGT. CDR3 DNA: TGTGCCAGCAGTTCGGAGGGGGAGAAACTGTTTTTT. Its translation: CASSSEGEKLFF.

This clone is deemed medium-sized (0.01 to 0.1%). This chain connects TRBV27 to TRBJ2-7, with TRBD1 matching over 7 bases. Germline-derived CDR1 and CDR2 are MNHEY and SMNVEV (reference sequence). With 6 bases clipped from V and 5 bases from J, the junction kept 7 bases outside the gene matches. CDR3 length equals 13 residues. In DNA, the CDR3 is TGTGCCAGCAGCCGAGGGGGCGGCGACGAGCAGTACTTC. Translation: CASSRGGGDEQYF.

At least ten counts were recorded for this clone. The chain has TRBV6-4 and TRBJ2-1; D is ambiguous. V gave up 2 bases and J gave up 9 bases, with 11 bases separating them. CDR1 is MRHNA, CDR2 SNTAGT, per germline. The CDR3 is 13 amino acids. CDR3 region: CASSDGETGEQFF. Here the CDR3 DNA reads TGTGCCAGCAGTGACGGGGAAACGGGTGAGCAGTTCTTC.

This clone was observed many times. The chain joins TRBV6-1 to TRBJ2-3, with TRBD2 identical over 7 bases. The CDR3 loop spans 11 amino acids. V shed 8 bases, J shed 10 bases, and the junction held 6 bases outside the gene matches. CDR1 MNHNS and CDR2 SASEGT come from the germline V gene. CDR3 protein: CASHRGDAQYF. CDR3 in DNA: TGTGCCAGCCACCGGGGGGACGCGCAGTATTTT.

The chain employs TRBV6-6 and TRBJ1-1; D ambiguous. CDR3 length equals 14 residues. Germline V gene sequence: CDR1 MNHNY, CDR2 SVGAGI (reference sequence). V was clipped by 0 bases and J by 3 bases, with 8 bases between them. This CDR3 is CASSYSVRDTEAFF. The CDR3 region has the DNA TGTGCCAGCAGTTACTCCGTAAGGGACACTGAAGCTTTCTTT.

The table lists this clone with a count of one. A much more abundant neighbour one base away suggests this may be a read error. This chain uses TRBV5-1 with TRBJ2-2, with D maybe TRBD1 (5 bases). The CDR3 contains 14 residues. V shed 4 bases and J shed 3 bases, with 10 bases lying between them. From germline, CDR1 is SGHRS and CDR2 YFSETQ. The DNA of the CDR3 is TGCGCCAGCAGCGGGGCAGTGCACACCGGGGAGCTGTTTTTT. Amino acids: CASSGAVHTGELFF.

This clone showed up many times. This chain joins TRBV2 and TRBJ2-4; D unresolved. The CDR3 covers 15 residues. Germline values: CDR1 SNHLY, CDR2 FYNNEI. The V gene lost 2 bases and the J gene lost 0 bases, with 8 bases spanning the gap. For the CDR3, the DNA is TGTGCCAGCAGTGAAAGGGCCTTAGCCAAAAACATTCAGTACTTC. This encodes CASSERALAKNIQYF.

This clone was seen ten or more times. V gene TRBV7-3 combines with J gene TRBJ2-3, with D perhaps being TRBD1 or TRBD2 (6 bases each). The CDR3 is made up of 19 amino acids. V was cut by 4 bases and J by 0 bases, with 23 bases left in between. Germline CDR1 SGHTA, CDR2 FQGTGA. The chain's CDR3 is CASSCPGGPTGSSTDTQYF. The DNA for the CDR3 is TGTGCCAGCAGCTGCCCCGGGGGCCCGACAGGATCTAGCACAGATACGCAGTATTTT.

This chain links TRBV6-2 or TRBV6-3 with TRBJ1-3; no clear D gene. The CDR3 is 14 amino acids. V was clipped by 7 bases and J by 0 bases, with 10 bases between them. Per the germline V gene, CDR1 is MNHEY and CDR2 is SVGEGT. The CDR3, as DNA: TGTGCCAGCACCACAATGGCCTCTGGAAACACCATATATTTT. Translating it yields CASTTMASGNTIYF.

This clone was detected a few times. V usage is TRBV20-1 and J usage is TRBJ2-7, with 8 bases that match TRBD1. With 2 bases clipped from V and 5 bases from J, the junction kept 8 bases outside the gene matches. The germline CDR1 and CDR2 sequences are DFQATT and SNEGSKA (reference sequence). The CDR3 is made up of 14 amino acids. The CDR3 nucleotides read TGCAGTGCTAGACATCGACAGGGGCGGGACGAGCAGTACTTC. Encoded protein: CSARHRQGRDEQYF.

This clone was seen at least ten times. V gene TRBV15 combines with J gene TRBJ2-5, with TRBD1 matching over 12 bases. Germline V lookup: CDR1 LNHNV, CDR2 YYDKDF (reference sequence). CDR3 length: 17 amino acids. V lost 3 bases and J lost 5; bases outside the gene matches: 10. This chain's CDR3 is CATSSRPGTGGWETQYF. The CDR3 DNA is TGTGCCACCAGCAGTCGTCCCGGGACAGGGGGCTGGGAGACCCAGTACTTC.

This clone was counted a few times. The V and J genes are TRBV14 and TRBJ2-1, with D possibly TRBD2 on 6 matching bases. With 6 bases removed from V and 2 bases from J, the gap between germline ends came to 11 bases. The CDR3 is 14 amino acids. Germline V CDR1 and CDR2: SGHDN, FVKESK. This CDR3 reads CASRAGSPYNEQFF. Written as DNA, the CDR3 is TGTGCCAGCAGGGCGGGATCACCCTACAATGAGCAGTTCTTC.

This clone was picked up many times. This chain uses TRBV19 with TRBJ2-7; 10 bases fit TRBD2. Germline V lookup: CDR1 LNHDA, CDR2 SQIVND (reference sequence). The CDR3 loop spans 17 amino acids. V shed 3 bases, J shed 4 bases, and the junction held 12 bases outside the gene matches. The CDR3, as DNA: TGTGCCAGTAGTATTTCCGGTCTAGCGGGAGATACTTACGAGCAGTACTTC. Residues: CASSISGLAGDTYEQYF.

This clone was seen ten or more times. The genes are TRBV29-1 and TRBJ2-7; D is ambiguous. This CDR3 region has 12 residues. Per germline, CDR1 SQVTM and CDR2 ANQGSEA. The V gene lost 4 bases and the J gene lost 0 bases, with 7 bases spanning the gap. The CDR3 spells CSVAATSYEQYF. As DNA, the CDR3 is TGCAGCGTTGCCGCGACCTCCTACGAGCAGTACTTC.